This TCR beta chain was captured in a study of blood T cell repertoires in COVID-19. Looking at the study overall: The analysed material was cDNA or gDNA that came from T cells, B-cell-depleted T cells, or PBMCs.

The CDR3 has 11 amino acids. Germline CDR1 SQVTM, CDR2 ANQGSEA. Deletions cut 4 bases from V and 7 bases from J, with 10 bases between. Produced via immunoSEQ multiplex PCR; TCRdb's table is partial and in-frame only. The data hold fewer than 350,000 clones, with 80% to 90% observed a single time. This receptor was identified in a young woman with COVID-19, enrolled during active disease. Source material: peripheral blood. The chain links TRBV29-1 to TRBJ1-1; D remains unclear. CDR3 protein: CSVGLWSEAFF. The CDR3 DNA is TGCAGCGTTGGGTTGTGGAGTGAAGCTTTCTTT.